This T cell receptor (beta chain) is drawn from a study of graft-versus-host responses after intestinal transplantation. For the study at large: Each of the recipients got a multivisceral, liver-intestinal, or isolated intestinal transplant. Tacrolimus plus steroids were given to all recipients for approximately 3 years, preceded by anti-thymocyte globulin induction.

A note on this clone: Antigen unknown. At one end the junction does not follow the germline gene, possibly because of a read error.

Study-wide results and caveats: Graft-donor T cell macrochimerism in patients accompanied high graft-versus-host to host-versus-graft clonal ratios in allografts. The marrow of recipients harbored GvH clones, and ileum or blood showed some of them first.

The data were produced by immunoSEQ multiplex PCR, yet TCRdb's version contains in-frame clones alone and is incomplete. This table holds about 88,000 clones, roughly 93% found once. The CDR3 runs to 15 residues. CDR1 and CDR2 (germline): SNHLY, FYNNEI. This rearrangement joins TRBV2 to TRBJ1-4; possible D gene TRBD1, 6 bases. This specimen consisted of unstimulated CD4+ T cells sorted from spleen or lymph node cells, obtained before transplant. The clonotype originates from a human donor who was the organ donor for an intestinal transplant. The CDR3 sequence is CASSERGTTNEKLFF. CDR3 in DNA: TGTGCCAGCAGTGAGAGGGGGACGACTAACGAAAAACTGTTTTTT.